This T cell receptor (beta chain) was retrieved from a study of blood T cell repertoires in COVID-19. About the study: Italy, Spain and the United States were the sources of the convalescent and acute COVID-19 samples. PBMCs, B-cell-depleted T cells, or T cells provided the cDNA or gDNA that made up the material.

This clone was seen only a few times. Under the authors' procedure: Reference gene primer amplification in the assay estimated nucleated cell counts. This table comes from immunoSEQ multiplex PCR, and its TCRdb copy is limited to in-frame clones, with some not included. V and J calls plus clone size are reproduced from that table; the DNA served to infer D and trimming. The table lists around 150,000 clones, about 90% of them singletons. Germline assignment: CDR1 MNHEY and CDR2 SVGAGI. The V end lost 5 bases, the J end lost 4 bases, and 6 bases lay between the germline ends. The CDR3 spans 11 residues.

The receptor was derived from a woman aged 60-75 years with active or convalescent COVID-19. The sequenced sample consisted of peripheral blood. The chain recombines TRBV6-5 with TRBJ2-7; D unclear. The DNA of the CDR3 is TGTGCCAGCAGTAACCAGTACGAGCAGTACTTC. Amino acids: CASSNQYEQYF.